Listed below are T cell receptor beta chains from one sample, sequenced in a study of naive and memory T cell subsets. TCRdb redid the calling of the UMI-ligation and nested PCR reads with MiXCR, one entry per CDR3 protein. The data show around 160,000 distinct CDR3 sequences, approximately 17% seen once. The material sequenced was naive CD4+ T cells from blood. Receptors originate from a human donor in good health. CDR3s include the opening cysteine and the closing phenylalanine or tryptophan. D genes are given only for firm matches. Not all rows give a size; the values are once, few, many and, for expanded clones, a class.

size: .
D: .
J: TRBJ1-2
length: 15
V: TRBV3-1
CDR3: CASSRGTSSNYGYTF
DNA: TGTGCCAGCAGCCGGGGGACATCAAGTAACTATGGCTACACCTTC

size: few
D: TRBD2
J: TRBJ2-1
length: 12
V: TRBV12-3/TRBV12-4
CDR3: CASKGGSGRAFF
DNA: TGTGCCAGCAAGGGGGGTAGCGGGAGGGCGTTCTTC

size: .
D: .
J: TRBJ2-7
length: 16
V: TRBV5-4
CDR3: CASSLGGGSGRDEQYF
DNA: TGTGCCAGCAGCTTGGGAGGCGGAAGCGGCCGCGACGAGCAGTACTTC

size: few
D: TRBD2
J: TRBJ2-7
length: 14
V: TRBV18
CDR3: CASSSQIGTNEQYF
DNA: TGTGCCAGCTCATCGCAAATCGGGACTAACGAGCAGTACTTC

size: .
D: TRBD2
J: TRBJ2-7
length: 16
V: TRBV10-3
CDR3: CAISESNPGGFYEQYF
DNA: TGTGCCATCAGTGAGTCGAACCCGGGGGGTTTCTACGAGCAGTACTTC

size: .
D: .
J: TRBJ2-7
length: 15
V: TRBV5-1
CDR3: CASSRVMGPEREQYF
DNA: TGCGCCAGCAGCCGCGTTATGGGCCCAGAACGGGAGCAGTACTTC

size: few
D: TRBD2
J: TRBJ2-1
length: 11
V: TRBV29-1
CDR3: CSGGLAGVQFF
DNA: TGCAGCGGCGGACTAGCGGGAGTGCAGTTCTTC

size: .
D: TRBD1
J: TRBJ1-3
length: 15
V: TRBV6-5
CDR3: CASRGQGGGGNTIYF
DNA: TGTGCCAGCAGGGGACAGGGGGGAGGTGGAAACACCATATATTTT

size: few
D: .
J: TRBJ2-2
length: 15
V: TRBV20-1
CDR3: CSARRGGRNTGELFF
DNA: TGCAGTGCTAGGAGAGGGGGACGCAACACCGGGGAGCTGTTTTTT

size: .
D: .
J: TRBJ2-6
length: 20
V: TRBV5-1
CDR3: CASSLVLPGGSGSGANVLTF
DNA: TGCGCCAGCAGCTTGGTTCTCCCCGGGGGAAGCGGCTCTGGGGCCAACGTCCTGACTTTC

size: many
D: .
J: TRBJ2-2
length: 14
V: TRBV29-1
CDR3: CSVVAGTNTGELFF
DNA: TGCAGCGTTGTAGCAGGAACGAACACCGGGGAGCTGTTTTTT

size: .
D: TRBD2
J: TRBJ2-7
length: 15
V: TRBV6-2/TRBV6-3
CDR3: CAGAFAEAGAYEQYF
DNA: TGTGCCGGCGCTTTTGCCGAAGCGGGGGCCTACGAGCAGTACTTC

size: .
D: TRBD1
J: TRBJ1-5
length: 11
V: TRBV28
CDR3: CASSFRGSQHF
DNA: TGTGCCAGCAGTTTCAGGGGGTCCCAGCATTTT

size: few
D: .
J: TRBJ2-7
length: 12
V: TRBV5-1
CDR3: CASSLEPYEQYF
DNA: TGCGCCAGCAGCTTGGAACCCTACGAGCAGTACTTC

size: .
D: .
J: TRBJ1-2
length: 11
V: TRBV19
CDR3: CASSGGPGYTF
DNA: TGTGCCAGTAGTGGGGGGCCTGGCTACACCTTC

size: .
D: TRBD1
J: TRBJ2-1
length: 13
V: TRBV3-1
CDR3: CASTRITGDEQFF
DNA: TGTGCCAGCACCCGGATAACAGGGGATGAGCAGTTCTTC

size: few
D: .
J: TRBJ2-5
length: 13
V: TRBV10-3
CDR3: CATSPPYQETQYF
DNA: TGTGCCACCAGCCCACCTTACCAAGAGACCCAGTACTTC

size: few
D: TRBD2
J: TRBJ2-1
length: 15
V: TRBV12-3/TRBV12-4
CDR3: CASSESGSFFWEQFF
DNA: TGTGCCAGCAGTGAGAGCGGGAGCTTTTTTTGGGAGCAGTTCTTC

size: .
D: .
J: TRBJ2-1
length: 14
V: TRBV20-1
CDR3: CSAMMGAEGHEQFF
DNA: TGCAGTGCAATGATGGGGGCAGAGGGCCATGAGCAGTTCTTC

size: .
D: .
J: TRBJ1-1
length: 11
V: TRBV29-1
CDR3: CSGQVNTEAFF
DNA: TGCAGCGGGCAGGTCAACACTGAAGCTTTCTTT

size: .
D: TRBD2
J: TRBJ2-7
length: 12
V: TRBV2
CDR3: CASRQLALQQYF
DNA: TGTGCCAGCAGACAACTAGCGTTACAGCAGTACTTC

size: .
D: TRBD2
J: TRBJ2-7
length: 14
V: TRBV3-1
CDR3: CASSQSGVSYEQYF
DNA: TGTGCCAGCAGCCAGAGCGGGGTCTCCTACGAGCAGTACTTC

size: many
D: TRBD2
J: TRBJ2-4
length: 20
V: TRBV15
CDR3: CATSRDRLAGVRGAKNIQYF
DNA: TGTGCCACCAGCAGAGATAGACTAGCGGGAGTGAGGGGAGCCAAAAACATTCAGTACTTC

size: few
D: TRBD2
J: TRBJ2-1
length: 16
V: TRBV7-2
CDR3: CASSYPGLAGGNEQFF
DNA: TGTGCCAGCAGCTACCCGGGACTAGCGGGAGGAAATGAGCAGTTCTTC

size: .
D: .
J: TRBJ1-3
length: 16
V: TRBV12-3/TRBV12-4
CDR3: CATRRADFFSGNTIYF
DNA: TGTGCCACCCGCCGGGCCGACTTTTTCTCTGGAAACACCATATATTTT

size: few
D: TRBD2
J: TRBJ2-7
length: 18
V: TRBV6-1
CDR3: CASSELGGAGFREAQQYF
DNA: TGTGCCAGCAGTGAACTTGGGGGAGCTGGCTTTCGGGAGGCCCAGCAGTACTTC

size: few
D: .
J: TRBJ1-4
length: 14
V: TRBV7-2
CDR3: CASSFQQGREKLFF
DNA: TGTGCCAGCAGCTTTCAACAGGGACGTGAAAAACTGTTTTTT

size: .
D: .
J: TRBJ2-7
length: 14
V: TRBV7-2
CDR3: CASSSDYSSYEQYF
DNA: TGTGCCAGCAGTTCGGACTATAGCTCCTACGAGCAGTACTTC

size: few
D: .
J: TRBJ2-5
length: 13
V: TRBV12-3/TRBV12-4
CDR3: CASSQGFRETQYF
DNA: TGTGCCAGCAGTCAGGGGTTTCGAGAGACCCAGTACTTC

size: .
D: .
J: TRBJ1-5
length: 16
V: TRBV3-1
CDR3: CASSPTGHSSNQPQHF
DNA: TGTGCCAGCAGCCCTACGGGACACTCTAGCAATCAGCCCCAGCATTTT

size: .
D: TRBD1
J: TRBJ2-5
length: 13
V: TRBV10-3
CDR3: CAINTGGGETQYF
DNA: TGTGCCATCAATACAGGGGGAGGAGAGACCCAGTACTTC

size: few
D: .
J: TRBJ1-5
length: 13
V: TRBV5-1
CDR3: CASSLGGHQPQHF
DNA: TGCGCCAGCAGCTTGGGGGGGCACCAGCCCCAGCATTTT

size: few
D: TRBD2
J: TRBJ2-3
length: 16
V: TRBV5-1
CDR3: CASSLQGRVSTDTQYF
DNA: TGCGCCAGCAGCTTACAAGGGAGGGTCTCCACAGATACGCAGTATTTT

size: .
D: .
J: TRBJ1-5
length: 15
V: TRBV6-2/TRBV6-3
CDR3: CASSFYRDSNQPQHF
DNA: TGTGCCAGCAGTTTTTACAGGGATAGCAATCAGCCCCAGCATTTT

size: .
D: TRBD1
J: TRBJ1-1
length: 14
V: TRBV6-5
CDR3: CASRLQGANTEAFF
DNA: TGTGCCAGCAGACTACAGGGGGCTAACACTGAAGCTTTCTTT

size: few
D: .
J: TRBJ1-1
length: 10
V: TRBV7-9
CDR3: CASIGTEAFF
DNA: TGTGCCAGCATAGGCACTGAAGCTTTCTTT